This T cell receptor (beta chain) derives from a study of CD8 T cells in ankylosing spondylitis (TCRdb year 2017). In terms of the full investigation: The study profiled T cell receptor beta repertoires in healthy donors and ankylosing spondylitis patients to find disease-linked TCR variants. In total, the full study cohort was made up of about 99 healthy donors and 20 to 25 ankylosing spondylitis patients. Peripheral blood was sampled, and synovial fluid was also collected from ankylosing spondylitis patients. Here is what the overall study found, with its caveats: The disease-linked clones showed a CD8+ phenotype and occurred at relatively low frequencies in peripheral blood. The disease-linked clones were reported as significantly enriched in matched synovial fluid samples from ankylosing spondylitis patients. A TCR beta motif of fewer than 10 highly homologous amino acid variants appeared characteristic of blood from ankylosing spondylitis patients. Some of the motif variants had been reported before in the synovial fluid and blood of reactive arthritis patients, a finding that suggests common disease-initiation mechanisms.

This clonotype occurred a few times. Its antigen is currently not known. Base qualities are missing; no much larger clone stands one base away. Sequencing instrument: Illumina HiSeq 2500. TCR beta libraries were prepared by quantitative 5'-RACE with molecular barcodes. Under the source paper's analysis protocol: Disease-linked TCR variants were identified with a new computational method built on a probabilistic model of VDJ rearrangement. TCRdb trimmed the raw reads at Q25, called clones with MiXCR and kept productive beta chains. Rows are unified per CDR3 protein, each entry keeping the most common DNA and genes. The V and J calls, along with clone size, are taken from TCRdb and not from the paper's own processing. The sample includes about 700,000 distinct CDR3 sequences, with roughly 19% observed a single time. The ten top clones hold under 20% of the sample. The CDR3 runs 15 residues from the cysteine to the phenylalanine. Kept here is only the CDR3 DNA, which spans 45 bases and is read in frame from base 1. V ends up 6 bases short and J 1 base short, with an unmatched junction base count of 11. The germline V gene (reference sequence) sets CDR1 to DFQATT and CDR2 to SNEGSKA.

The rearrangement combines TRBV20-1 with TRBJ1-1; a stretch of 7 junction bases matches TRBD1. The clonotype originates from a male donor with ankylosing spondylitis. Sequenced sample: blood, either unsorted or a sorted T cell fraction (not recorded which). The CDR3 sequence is CSARKRDRTNTEAFF. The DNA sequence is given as TGCAGTGCGAGAAAAAGGGACAGAACGAACACTGAAGCTTTCTTT.